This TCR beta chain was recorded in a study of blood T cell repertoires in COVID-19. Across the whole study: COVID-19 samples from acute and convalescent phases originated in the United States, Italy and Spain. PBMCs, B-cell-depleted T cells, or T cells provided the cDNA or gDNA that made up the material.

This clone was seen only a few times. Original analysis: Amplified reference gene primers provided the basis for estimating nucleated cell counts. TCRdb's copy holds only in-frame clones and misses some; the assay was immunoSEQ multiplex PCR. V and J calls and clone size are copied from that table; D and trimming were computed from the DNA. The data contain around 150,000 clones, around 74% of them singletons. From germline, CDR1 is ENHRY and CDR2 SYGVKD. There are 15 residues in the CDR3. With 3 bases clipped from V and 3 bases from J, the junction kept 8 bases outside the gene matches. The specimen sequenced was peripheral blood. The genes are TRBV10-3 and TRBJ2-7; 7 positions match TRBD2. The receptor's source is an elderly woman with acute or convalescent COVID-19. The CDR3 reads CAISDIGGSFYEQYF. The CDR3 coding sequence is TGTGCCATCAGTGATATCGGGGGGTCTTTCTACGAGCAGTACTTC.